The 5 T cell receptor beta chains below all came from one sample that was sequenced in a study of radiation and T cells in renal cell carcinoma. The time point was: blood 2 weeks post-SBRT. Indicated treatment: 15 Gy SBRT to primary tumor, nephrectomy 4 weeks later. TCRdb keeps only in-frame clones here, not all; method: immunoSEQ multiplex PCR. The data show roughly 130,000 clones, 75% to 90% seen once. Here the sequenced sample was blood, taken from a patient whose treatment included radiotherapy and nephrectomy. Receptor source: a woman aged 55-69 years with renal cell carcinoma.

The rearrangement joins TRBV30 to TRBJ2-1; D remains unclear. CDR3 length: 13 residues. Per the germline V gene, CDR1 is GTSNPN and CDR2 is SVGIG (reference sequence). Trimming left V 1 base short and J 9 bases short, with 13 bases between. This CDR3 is CAWSATPLTEQFF. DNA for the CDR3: TGTGCCTGGAGTGCCACACCACTAACTGAGCAGTTCTTC.

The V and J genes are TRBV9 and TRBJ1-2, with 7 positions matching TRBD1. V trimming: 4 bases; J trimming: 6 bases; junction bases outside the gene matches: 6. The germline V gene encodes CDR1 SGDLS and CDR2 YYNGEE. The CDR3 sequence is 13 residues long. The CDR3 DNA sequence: TGTGCCAGCAGCCAAATCGGACAGGATGGCTACACCTTC. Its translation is CASSQIGQDGYTF.

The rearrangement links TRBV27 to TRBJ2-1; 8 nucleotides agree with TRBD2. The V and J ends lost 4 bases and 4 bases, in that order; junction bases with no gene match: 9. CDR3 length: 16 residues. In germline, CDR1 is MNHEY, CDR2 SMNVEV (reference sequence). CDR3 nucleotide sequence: TGTGCCAGCAGTTCCCGGGCTAGCGGGCCTTACAATGAGCAGTTCTTC. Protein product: CASSSRASGPYNEQFF.

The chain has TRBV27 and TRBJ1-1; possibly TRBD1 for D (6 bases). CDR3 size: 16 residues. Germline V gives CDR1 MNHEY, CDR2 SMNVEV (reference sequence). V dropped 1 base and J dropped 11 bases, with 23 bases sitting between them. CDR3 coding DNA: TGTGCCAGCAGTTTATTATGGGCCTCATCGACAGGTCCGGCTTTCTTT. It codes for CASSLLWASSTGPAFF.

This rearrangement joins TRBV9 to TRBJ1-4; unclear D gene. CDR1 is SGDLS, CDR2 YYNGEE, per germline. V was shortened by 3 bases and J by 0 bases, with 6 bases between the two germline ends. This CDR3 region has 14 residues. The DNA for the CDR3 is TGTGCCAGCAGCGGAGATGCAACTAATGAAAAACTGTTTTTT. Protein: CASSGDATNEKLFF.